One sample yielded the 18 T cell receptor beta chains listed below, sequenced in a study of early T cells in non-severe SARS-CoV-2 infection. TCRdb re-analysed the 5' RACE reads in MiXCR, keeping a single row per CDR3 protein. The sample lists fewer than 85,000 distinct CDR3 sequences, less than 20% occurring once. Sequencing was carried out using whole blood. The receptors originated from an adult who was a healthcare worker with PCR-confirmed SARS-CoV-2 infection or an uninfected control (not recorded which).

This clonotype was counted a few times. The chain carries TRBV20-1 and TRBJ2-5, with no clear D. The CDR3 runs to 11 residues. The germline V gene has CDR1 DFQATT and CDR2 SNEGSKA (reference sequence). Trimming removed 0 bases at V and 13 bases at J, with 12 bases between. The CDR3 loop is CSARDPPWPYF. CDR3 DNA: TGCAGTGCTAGAGATCCCCCTTGGCCGTACTTC.

In this sample, this clonotype turned up a few times. The chain is built from TRBV18 and TRBJ1-6, with D tentatively TRBD1 (6 bases). The CDR3 totals 13 residues. Trimming pared 2 bases from V and 9 bases from J, leaving 8 bases between. CDR1 and CDR2 (germline): KGHSH, LQKENI. The CDR3 DNA follows: TGTGCCAGCTCACCAGGACAGAGTTCACCCCTCCACTTT. This encodes CASSPGQSSPLHF.

The chain uses TRBV7-2 and TRBJ2-1; D tentatively reads TRBD1 or TRBD2 (5 bases each). Trimming left V 5 bases short and J 7 bases short, with 18 bases between. Per germline, CDR1 SGHTA and CDR2 FQGNSA. This CDR3 has 15 amino acids. The CDR3 here is CASSLSPGTWNEQFF. The DNA of the CDR3 is TGTGCCAGCAGCCTAAGCCCAGGGACCTGGAATGAGCAGTTCTTC.

This sequence joins TRBV7-6 and TRBJ2-1; no clear D. The CDR3 is made up of 15 amino acids. V lost 6 bases, J lost 0 bases, and 12 bases lay in between. Germline-derived CDR1 and CDR2 are SGHVS and FNYEAQ. CDR3 amino acids: CASRFLPSSYNEQFF. The CDR3 nucleotides are TGTGCCAGCAGATTCCTACCGAGCTCCTACAATGAGCAGTTCTTC.

This clonotype was detected ten times or more. This chain uses TRBV6-2 or TRBV6-3 with TRBJ2-5; D may be TRBD2 (6 bases). Trimming removed 6 bases from V and 1 base from J, with 18 bases in between. CDR1 and CDR2 from the germline V gene are MNHEY and SVGEGT. The CDR3 length is 16 residues. CDR3: CASSDHFPGLQETQYF. As DNA, the CDR3 is TGTGCCAGCAGCGATCATTTTCCGGGACTCCAAGAGACCCAGTACTTC.

This clonotype was recorded a few times. V is TRBV12-3 or TRBV12-4 and J is TRBJ1-1; 10 bases line up with TRBD1. The V gene end was trimmed by 6 bases and the J gene end by 3 bases; junction bases not matched to a gene: 10. This CDR3 spans 16 amino acids. Written as DNA, the CDR3 is TGTGCCAGCAGCCAGGGGGAGGGGACAGGGGACACTGAAGCTTTCTTT. This sequence encodes CASSQGEGTGDTEAFF.

The table lists this clonotype with a count of one. The CDR3 loop reads CASSFSGTRVRGEQYF. CDR3 nucleotide sequence: TGTGCCAGCAGCTTTTCCGGGACTAGAGTTCGGGGCGAGCAGTACTTC. The V gene is TRBV27, the J gene TRBJ2-7, with 8 bases lining up with TRBD2. J lost 6 bases, V lost 6 bases, and 16 bases had no gene match. The CDR3 is 16 amino acids. The germline V gene has CDR1 MNHEY and CDR2 SMNVEV (reference sequence).

This clonotype was detected a few times. Here the CDR3 reads CASSPRTGSAGELFF. For the CDR3, the DNA is TGTGCCAGCAGCCCGAGGACAGGGAGTGCCGGGGAGCTGTTTTTT. The chain joins TRBV7-9 to TRBJ2-2, with TRBD1 identical over 8 bases. V dropped 5 bases and J dropped 6; count of bases not matched to a gene: 8. From germline, CDR1 is SEHNR and CDR2 FQNEAQ (reference sequence). The CDR3 has 15 residues.

The chain joins TRBV5-1 to TRBJ2-5; a possible D gene is TRBD1 (6 bases). There are 17 residues in the CDR3. Trimming left V 0 bases short and J 1 base short, with 16 bases between. Germline V gene lookup returns CDR1 SGHRS and CDR2 YFSETQ. The CDR3 DNA follows: TGCGCCAGCAGCTTGGCCGTGGGGACATTTACCCAAGAGACCCAGTACTTC. Its protein product is CASSLAVGTFTQETQYF.

This clonotype has at least ten counts. CDR3 region: CASSPLTSGSETQYF. CDR3 nucleotides: TGTGCCAGCAGCCCCTTGACTAGCGGGTCTGAGACCCAGTACTTC. The chain couples TRBV6-5 to TRBJ2-5; the match to TRBD2 covers 10 bases. This CDR3 has 15 residues. V trimming: 6 bases; J trimming: 5 bases; junction bases outside the gene matches: 9. Germline V gene data show CDR1 as MNHEY and CDR2 as SVGAGI.

The V gene is TRBV7-9, the J gene TRBJ2-2; TRBD1 might be the D (5 bases). This CDR3 comprises 15 residues. CDR1 and CDR2 from the germline V gene are SEHNR and FQNEAQ (reference sequence). V lost 5 bases, J lost 0 bases, and 10 bases lay in between. The CDR3 nucleotides read TGTGCCAGCAGCCGGCCAGGGTCGAACACCGGGGAGCTGTTTTTT. It specifies CASSRPGSNTGELFF. The complete variable domain, with remaining parts taken from reference TRBV7-9 and TRBJ2-2, reads DTGVSQNPRHKITKRGQNVTFRCDPISEHNRLYWYRQTLGQGPEFLTYFQNEAQLEKSRLLSDRFSAERPKGSFSTLEIQRTEQGDSAMYLCASSRPGSNTGELFFGEGSRLTVL.

The sample holds a few counts of this clonotype. V and J are TRBV2 and TRBJ2-5, with D possibly TRBD1 on 6 matching bases. The germline CDR1 and CDR2 sequences are SNHLY and FYNNEI. The V end lost 7 bases, the J end lost 2 bases, and 17 bases lay between the germline ends. This CDR3 contains 15 residues. The CDR3 is CASIGQQATQETQYF. The CDR3 DNA reads TGTGCCAGCATAGGACAGCAAGCCACACAAGAGACCCAGTACTTC.

V and J are TRBV7-2 and TRBJ1-4, with 10 nucleotides matching TRBD1. The CDR3 is made up of 15 amino acids. Trimming took 5 bases from V and 5 from J; bases not matched to a gene: 5. Germline CDR1 and CDR2: SGHTA and FQGNSA. The CDR3: CASSRRTGGNEKLFF. The CDR3 DNA reads as TGTGCCAGCAGCCGCCGGACAGGGGGAAATGAAAAACTGTTTTTT. Combining the CDR3 with reference TRBV7-2 and TRBJ1-4 gives the whole variable domain GAGVSQSPSNKVTEKGKDVELRCDPISGHTALYWYRQSLGQGLEFLIYFQGNSAPDKSGLPSDRFSAERTGGSVSTLTIQRTQQEDSAVYLCASSRRTGGNEKLFFGSGTQLSVL.

This clonotype was found a few times. The chain employs TRBV29-1 and TRBJ1-2; D uncertain. The CDR3 covers 12 residues. CDR1 SQVTM and CDR2 ANQGSEA come from the germline V gene. Trimming took off 0 bases at V and 1 base at J, with 3 bases between the two ends. CDR3: CSVEDLNYGYTF. The CDR3 coding sequence is TGCAGCGTTGAAGATCTTAACTATGGCTACACCTTC.

This clonotype appeared a few times. The chain employs TRBV11-2 and TRBJ1-2; 9 positions agree with TRBD1. The germline V gene encodes CDR1 SGHAT and CDR2 FQNNGV. The CDR3 spans 14 residues. J lost 4 bases, V lost 5 bases, and 5 bases had no gene match. DNA for the CDR3: TGTGCCAGCAGCCGGGGGACAGGGATCTATGGCTACACCTTC. It codes for CASSRGTGIYGYTF.

This clonotype was picked up a small number of times. The chain combines TRBV11-3 with TRBJ2-2; 12 bases map to TRBD1. CDR3 length equals 16 residues. The germline V gene has CDR1 SGHNT and CDR2 YENEEA. Germline trimming cut 5 bases from V and 9 bases from J; bases unmatched to any gene: 10. In DNA form, the CDR3 reads TGTGCCAGCAGCCCTGCCGGGACAGGGGGCGGAAGGGAGCTGTTTTTT. Translating gives CASSPAGTGGGRELFF.

In its sample, this clonotype was seen a few times. The chain has TRBV10-3 and TRBJ2-7; possible D gene TRBD2, 7 bases. Germline CDR1 and CDR2: ENHRY and SYGVKD. The V end lost 10 bases, the J end lost 0 bases, and 19 bases lay between the germline ends. There are 15 residues in the CDR3. CDR3 protein: CASWGGGPSSYEQYF. The CDR3 DNA is TGTGCCAGTTGGGGAGGGGGGCCGAGCTCCTACGAGCAGTACTTC.

In its sample, this clonotype was seen a few times. The rearrangement uses TRBV29-1 and TRBJ2-7; maybe TRBD1 (5 bases). The CDR3 has 12 amino acids. The V end lost 6 bases, the J end lost 0 bases, and 9 bases lay between the germline ends. Germline CDR1 SQVTM, CDR2 ANQGSEA. This CDR3 is CSVRQSSYEQYF. The CDR3 DNA reads TGCAGCGTCCGACAGAGCTCCTACGAGCAGTACTTC.